Shown below are 14 T cell receptor beta chains from a single sample sequenced in a study of cytotoxic CD8 clonotypes in ibrutinib-treated CLL. The table came from immunoSEQ multiplex PCR; TCRdb's copy has only in-frame clones and leaves some out. The sample has fewer than 50,000 clones, roughly 69% seen once. The sequenced sample was PBMCs, obtained after 12 months of ibrutinib treatment. These receptors were taken from a human donor with chronic lymphocytic leukemia.

V is TRBV5-1 and J is TRBJ2-7; 7 bases match TRBD1. CDR1 and CDR2 from the germline V gene are SGHRS and YFSETQ. Trimming took 4 bases from V and 6 from J; bases not matched to a gene: 10. The CDR3 has 14 amino acids. The CDR3 coding sequence is TGCGCCAGCAGCCTTGGGACAGTGAGAGGCGAGCAGTACTTC. As protein: CASSLGTVRGEQYF. Using reference TRBV5-1 and TRBJ2-7 for the parts outside the CDR3, the full variable domain is KAGVTQTPRYLIKTRGQQVTLSCSPISGHRSVSWYQQTPGQGLQFLFEYFSETQRNKGNFPGRFSGRQFSNSRSEMNVSTLELGDSALYLCASSLGTVRGEQYFGPGTRLTVT.

On this clone itself: The identical CDR3 is also encoded by other nucleotide sequences in the sample. The chain uses TRBV10-3 and TRBJ1-2; D uncertain. The CDR3 runs 13 residues. Germline V gene data show CDR1 as ENHRY and CDR2 as SYGVKD. V dropped 0 bases and J dropped 2 bases, with 4 bases sitting between them. CDR3 bases: TGTGCCATCAGTGAGTCGGGAAACTATGGCTACACCTTC. It specifies CAISESGNYGYTF.

The rearrangement joins TRBV18 to TRBJ2-1; D might be TRBD1 (5 bases). The germline V gene encodes CDR1 KGHSH and CDR2 LQKENI. The CDR3 spans 12 residues. V lost 2 bases and J lost 9, with 8 bases in between. DNA of the CDR3: TGTGCCAGCTCACCAAGACAGTCTGAGCAGTTCTTC. As protein: CASSPRQSEQFF.

The chain joins TRBV27 to TRBJ2-1; 8 bases align to TRBD2. The CDR3 is made up of 13 amino acids. The ends lost 6 bases at V and 15 bases at J; junction bases unmatched: 13. Germline values: CDR1 MNHEY, CDR2 SMNVEV (reference sequence). CDR3 loop: CASSGSGEVKGFF. DNA of the CDR3: TGTGCCAGCAGCGGTAGCGGGGAGGTTAAGGGGTTCTTC.

V is TRBV29-1 and J is TRBJ2-3; D gene unclear. Germline values: CDR1 SQVTM, CDR2 ANQGSEA. This CDR3 comprises 11 residues. The ends were cut back, 4 bases at V and 4 bases at J, with 6 bases in the middle. The CDR3 DNA reads as TGCAGCGTTGGGGATGCAGATACGCAGTATTTT. Translated: CSVGDADTQYF.

This sequence joins TRBV28 and TRBJ2-5, with 11 bases aligning to TRBD1. V was clipped by 4 bases and J by 4 bases; unmatched bases: 11. Germline CDR1 and CDR2: MDHEN and SYDVKM. This CDR3 comprises 17 residues. CDR3: CASSSRDRGASGETQYF. The CDR3 coding sequence is TGTGCCAGCAGTTCACGGGACAGGGGGGCCTCCGGAGAGACCCAGTACTTC.

This sequence joins TRBV29-1 and TRBJ2-3; 7 nucleotides agree with TRBD2. V dropped 4 bases and J dropped 3; count of bases not matched to a gene: 10. Per the germline V gene, CDR1 is SQVTM and CDR2 is ANQGSEA. The CDR3 is 15 amino acids. CDR3 region: CSVVTSELTTDTQYF. DNA of the CDR3: TGCAGCGTTGTAACTAGCGAACTAACGACAGATACGCAGTATTTT.

The chain couples TRBV7-3 to TRBJ2-1; perhaps TRBD2 as D (5 bases). V was clipped by 1 base and J by 4 bases, with 11 bases between them. CDR1 is SGHTA and CDR2 is FQGTGA in the germline V gene. The CDR3 length is 15 residues. In DNA, the CDR3 is TGTGCCAGCAGCTTAAAACGGGATCGGTACAATGAGCAGTTCTTC. Encoded protein: CASSLKRDRYNEQFF.

The chain couples TRBV30 to TRBJ2-2; 12 bases are a match to TRBD1. CDR3 size: 16 residues. Trimming removed 1 base from V and 7 bases from J; junction bases left unmatched: 7. The germline CDR1 and CDR2 sequences are GTSNPN and SVGIG (reference sequence). The CDR3 region is CAWSASGTGGSGELFF. The CDR3 DNA follows: TGTGCCTGGAGTGCCTCCGGGACAGGGGGCAGCGGGGAGCTGTTTTTT.

J is TRBJ1-1 and V is TRBV19; D is ambiguous. This CDR3 comprises 14 residues. Trimming took off 3 bases at V and 4 bases at J, with 12 bases between the two ends. The germline V gene encodes CDR1 LNHDA and CDR2 SQIVND (reference sequence). In DNA, the CDR3 is TGTGCCAGTAGTATTGGTCGCACAGCCACTGAAGCTTTCTTT. Its translation is CASSIGRTATEAFF.

This clone was seen more than once but under ten times. This chain joins TRBV11-3 and TRBJ2-1, with TRBD1 matching 10 bases. Trimming cost V 1 base and J 5 bases; bases outside gene matches: 5. The CDR3 totals 16 residues. From germline, CDR1 is SGHNT and CDR2 YENEEA. The CDR3 is CASSLGGTGANNEQFF. In DNA form, the CDR3 reads TGTGCCAGCAGCTTAGGTGGGACAGGGGCCAACAATGAGCAGTTCTTC.

This clone was counted only a few times. The genes are TRBV4-3 and TRBJ1-5, with a tentative D call TRBD1 (6 bases). V was trimmed by 1 base and J by 7 bases, leaving 20 bases between them. From germline, CDR1 is LGHNA and CDR2 YSLEER. The CDR3 loop spans 17 amino acids. The CDR3 loop reads CASSQADSPVRRQPQHF. The DNA of the CDR3 is TGCGCCAGCAGCCAAGCGGACAGCCCGGTTCGGAGACAGCCCCAGCATTTT.

V usage is TRBV6-5 and J usage is TRBJ2-3; weak D call: TRBD1 (5 bases). The CDR3 runs to 11 residues. CDR1 is MNHEY, CDR2 SVGAGI, per germline. Trimming removed 5 bases at V and 6 bases at J, with 6 bases between. The CDR3 loop reads CASSNRDTQYF. The CDR3 DNA is TGTGCCAGCAGTAACAGGGATACGCAGTATTTT.

This rearrangement joins TRBV28 to TRBJ1-1, with unresolved D. V was trimmed by 4 bases and J by 0 bases, leaving 9 bases between them. Germline CDR1 reads MDHEN; CDR2 reads SYDVKM. The CDR3 has 14 amino acids. CDR3 nucleotide sequence: TGTGCCAGCAGTTCCCTACACTTGAACACTGAAGCTTTCTTT. Protein product: CASSSLHLNTEAFF.